A selection of T cell receptor beta chains follows, all from one sample in a study of beta chain features in type 1 diabetes. The assay was immunoSEQ multiplex PCR, and TCRdb's table has in-frame clones only and misses some. The sample contains approximately 160,000 clones, roughly 9% of which appear only once. The sample was central memory CD4+ T cells from blood. Receptors were obtained from a woman aged 18-29 years in good health. CDR3s include the opening cysteine and the closing phenylalanine or tryptophan.

V gene	CDR3 protein
TRBV4-3	CASSPRSSNSPLHF
TRBV4-3	CASSQDLASGDRVYEQYF
TRBV7-2	CASSLVGQTYEQYF
TRBV15	CATSRDPGQVVGTQYF
TRBV19	CASSSGRGGPQETQYF
TRBV30	CAWSAQGYEQYF
TRBV21-1	CASRTGGATDTQYF
TRBV4-3	CASSQIQGGEQYF
TRBV30	CAWTTSGSAVRPQYF
TRBV5-1	CASSLDRGYEQYF
TRBV6-6	CASTVRSLGYEQYF
TRBV4-3	CASSQGRAGYTF
TRBV19	CASSGTGGNQPQHF
TRBV7-2	CASSQRQRETQYF
TRBV29-1	CSVVPLGGFTEAFF
TRBV7-2	CASSPPAGISPLHF
TRBV7-9	CASSPPGSSYNEQFF
TRBV19	CASGPSGSGHNEQFF
TRBV7-8	CASSGPRTGDFTYEQYF
TRBV4-3	CASSRTAVSGGTDTQYF
TRBV6-5	CASRGTKHNEQFF
TRBV30	CAWSGGTDVNEKLFF
TRBV2	CASSELGGKLFF
TRBV7-9	CASSIGLAGGSYEQYF
TRBV28	CASRSGTPNSYEQYF
TRBV7-2	CASSLSGYGTDTQYF
TRBV29-1	CSVGQASGNTIYF
TRBV2	CASSEAGSGDFTGEQYF
TRBV7-8	CASSPTGNQPQHF
TRBV7-2	CASSPRQEGSEQYF
TRBV27	CASSTRDRGTTGELFF
TRBV15	CATSRDSRLDRGTDTQYF
TRBV5-1	CASSLALQGSEAFF
TRBV10-3	CAISDPGREQFF
TRBV18	CASSAGTASYEQYF
TRBV30	CAWSLWGFGYGYTF
TRBV5-4	CASSLSNRVGSEAFF
TRBV4-2	CASSQEGTQGGLSAFF
TRBV4-3	CASSQIHPGVGNQPQHF
TRBV5-4	CASRSSGGATDTQYF
TRBV5-1	CASSLALTVNTGELFF
TRBV2	CASSSGSEGYTF